The source of this TCR beta chain is a study of shared clonotypes between healthy human individuals. Study-wide findings and caveats: Sampling was confined to blood; repertoires within tissues likely differ.

This CDR3 has 14 residues. V lost 4 bases to trimming and J lost 2 bases, with 12 bases between them. Per the germline V gene, CDR1 is SGHVS and CDR2 is FQNEAQ. Replicate PCRs for sorted subsets used 200 ng DNA; this equaled 30,000 to 35,000 T cell genomes. TCRdb's copy holds only in-frame clones and misses some; the assay was immunoSEQ multiplex PCR. The table lists approximately 600,000 clones, approximately 95% of them singletons, with approximately 0.11% in the top ten. Notes on this clone: Its antigen is undetermined.

Terminally differentiated effector memory CD45RA+ cells were excluded from the naive CD8 cells, which were CD45RO-negative and positively selected for CCR7. This sequence joins TRBV7-8 and TRBJ2-7; no clear D. The receptor was isolated from a woman aged 30 to 39 in good health. Sequencing was carried out using naive CD8+ T cells sorted from blood. CDR3: CASSSYVPPYEQYF. The DNA of the CDR3 is TGTGCCAGCAGCTCTTACGTACCCCCCTACGAGCAGTACTTC.